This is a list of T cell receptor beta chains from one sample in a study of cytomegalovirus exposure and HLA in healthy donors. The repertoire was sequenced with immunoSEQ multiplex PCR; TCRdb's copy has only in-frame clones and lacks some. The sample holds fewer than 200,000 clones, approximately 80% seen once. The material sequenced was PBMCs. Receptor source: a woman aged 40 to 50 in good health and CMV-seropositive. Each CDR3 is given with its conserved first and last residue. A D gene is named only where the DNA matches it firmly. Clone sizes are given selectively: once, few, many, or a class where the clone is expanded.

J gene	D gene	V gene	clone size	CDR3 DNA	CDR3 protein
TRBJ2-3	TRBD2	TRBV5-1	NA	TGCGCCAGCAGCTTGGTACCTAGCGGGACCACAGATACGCAGTATTTT	CASSLVPSGTTDTQYF
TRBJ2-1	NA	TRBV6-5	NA	TGTGCCAGCAGCCGAGGGCTGGGAGCCCCTAATGAGCAGTTCTTC	CASSRGLGAPNEQFF
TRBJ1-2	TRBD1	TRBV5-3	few	TGTGCCGGAGGGGGCCGGGACAGTCGGGAAGGCTACACCTTC	CAGGGRDSREGYTF
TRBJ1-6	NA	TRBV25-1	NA	TGTGCCAGCAGTGATCCTGGGGCAAGTAATTCACCCCTCCACTTT	CASSDPGASNSPLHF
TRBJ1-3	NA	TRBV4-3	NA	TGCGCCAGCAGCCAAGTTAGGGGGGGGTCCTCTGGAAACACCATATATTTT	CASSQVRGGSSGNTIYF
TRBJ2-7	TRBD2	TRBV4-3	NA	TGCGCCAGCAGCCAAGCCGTCGGGACTAGCGGGCTGGCCTACGAGCAGTACTTC	CASSQAVGTSGLAYEQYF
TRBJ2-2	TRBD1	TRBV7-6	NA	TGTGCCAGCAGTTGGACAGGGGGCGACGGGGAGCTGTTTTTT	CASSWTGGDGELFF
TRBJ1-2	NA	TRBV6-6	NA	TGTGCCAGCAGCCCCGCGATGGGAGCCTATGGCTACACCTTC	CASSPAMGAYGYTF
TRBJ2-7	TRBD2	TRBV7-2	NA	TGTGCCAGCAGCCCTCTAGCGGGGGCGGTCGAGCAGTACTTC	CASSPLAGAVEQYF
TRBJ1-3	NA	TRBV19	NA	TGTGCCAGTAATAGGGGAAATATCGGAAACACCATATATTTT	CASNRGNIGNTIYF
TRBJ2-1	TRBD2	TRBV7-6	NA	TGTGCCAGCAGCTTAGGGGCTAGCGGGAGGAACAATGAGCAGTTCTTC	CASSLGASGRNNEQFF
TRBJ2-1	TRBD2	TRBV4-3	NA	TGCGCCAGCAGCCAGGGCACAAGTAGCGGGGGATACAATGAGCAGTTCTTC	CASSQGTSSGGYNEQFF
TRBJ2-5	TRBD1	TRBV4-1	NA	TGCGCCAGCAGCCAAGGCACAGGGGGACAAGAGACCCAGTACTTC	CASSQGTGGQETQYF
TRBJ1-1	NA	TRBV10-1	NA	TGCGCCAGCAGTGAGTCGACAGTGAACACTGAAGCTTTCTTT	CASSESTVNTEAFF
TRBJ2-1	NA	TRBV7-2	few	TGTGCCAGCAGCGAAGGGGTCTCTGATGGTCCCTACAATGAGCAGTTCTTC	CASSEGVSDGPYNEQFF
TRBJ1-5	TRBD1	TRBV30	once	TGTGCCTGGAGTGTAAGTTCTTCCGGGACAGGGAATCAGCCCCAGCATTTT	CAWSVSSSGTGNQPQHF
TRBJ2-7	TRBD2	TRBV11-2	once	TGTGCCAGCAGCCGGACTAGCGGGGGACGCTCCTACGAGCAGTACTTC	CASSRTSGGRSYEQYF
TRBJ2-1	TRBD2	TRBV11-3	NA	TGTGCCAGCAGCTTAACTAGCGGGTCCGTCGATGAGCAGTTCTTC	CASSLTSGSVDEQFF
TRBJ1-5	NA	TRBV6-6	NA	TGTGCCAGCAGTCCGACAGGTTTCAATCAGCCCCAGCATTTT	CASSPTGFNQPQHF
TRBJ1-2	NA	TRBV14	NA	TGTGCCAGCAGCCTAGATCAGGGTCGGCGTGGCTACACCTTC	CASSLDQGRRGYTF
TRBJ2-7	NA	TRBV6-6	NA	TGTGCCAGCAGTTACGGGGGGGGGCCCTACGAGCAGTACTTC	CASSYGGGPYEQYF
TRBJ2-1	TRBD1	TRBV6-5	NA	TGTGCCAGCGTGTCCAGGGGGTACAATGAGCAGTTCTTC	CASVSRGYNEQFF
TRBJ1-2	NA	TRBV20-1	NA	TGCAGTGCCCAGAAATACACCTTC	CSAQKYTF
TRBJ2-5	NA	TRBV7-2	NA	TGTGCCAGCAGCTGGAGACAGGCGGAGACCCAGTACTTC	CASSWRQAETQYF
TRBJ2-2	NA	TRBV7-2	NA	TGTGCCAGCAGCCGGCCGGGGACCGGGGAGCTGTTTTTT	CASSRPGTGELFF
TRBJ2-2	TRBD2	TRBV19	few	TGTGCCAGTAAGAAGGGGCTAGCGGGGGGCCTCGACACCGGGGAGCTGTTTTTT	CASKKGLAGGLDTGELFF
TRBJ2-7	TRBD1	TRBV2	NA	TGTGCCAGCAGTCCCGGGACAGGGCCCTCCTACGAGCAGTACTTC	CASSPGTGPSYEQYF
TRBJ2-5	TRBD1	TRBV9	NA	TGTGCCAGCAGCCCCAGTAAGCTGGACAGGGGGATGGAGACCCAGTACTTC	CASSPSKLDRGMETQYF
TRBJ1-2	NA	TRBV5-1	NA	TGCGCCAGCAGCTTTGGCGGCCTGGGTGACAGCGGCTACACCTTC	CASSFGGLGDSGYTF
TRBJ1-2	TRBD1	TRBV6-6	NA	TGTGCCAGCAGGACAGGGGGCTTAGGCTACACCTTC	CASRTGGLGYTF
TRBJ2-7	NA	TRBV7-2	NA	TGTGCCAGCAGCTTAGACCGCGGGGAGGCGGAGCAGTACTTC	CASSLDRGEAEQYF
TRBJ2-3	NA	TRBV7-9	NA	TGTGCCAGCAGCTTGGTGGCTAGCAGTACAGATACGCAGTATTTT	CASSLVASSTDTQYF
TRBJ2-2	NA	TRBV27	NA	TGTGCCAGCAGCCGGAACACCGGGGAGCTGTTTTTT	CASSRNTGELFF
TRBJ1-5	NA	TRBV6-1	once	TGTGCCAGCAGTGAGGGGGGAAATCAGCCCCAGCATTTT	CASSEGGNQPQHF
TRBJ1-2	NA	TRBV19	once	TGTGCCAGCAGTATTCAGGGGAACTATGGCTACACCTTC	CASSIQGNYGYTF
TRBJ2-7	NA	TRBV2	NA	TGTGCCAGCTCTCGGGGGAGGCAGACTAAGCAGTACTTC	CASSRGRQTKQYF
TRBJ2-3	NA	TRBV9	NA	TGTGCCAGCAGCCCCGTCACAGATACGCAGTATTTT	CASSPVTDTQYF
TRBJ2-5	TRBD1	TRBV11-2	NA	TGTGCCAGCAGCTTAGGCCCTGGGACAGGGCGAGAGACCCAGTACTTC	CASSLGPGTGRETQYF
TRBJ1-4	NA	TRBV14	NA	TGTGCCAGCAGCCGCCGAAGGGGTGAAAAACTGTTTTTT	CASSRRRGEKLFF
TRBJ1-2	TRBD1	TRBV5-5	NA	TGTGCCAGCAGCGCTAGTTCAGGGGGCCGCGCAGGCTACACCTTC	CASSASSGGRAGYTF
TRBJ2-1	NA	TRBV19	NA	TGTGCCAGTCAACAGGGTTCTGAGCAGTTCTTC	CASQQGSEQFF
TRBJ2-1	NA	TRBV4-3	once	TGCGCCAGCAGCCAATCGTGGAGTCCAGACAATGAGCAGTTCTTC	CASSQSWSPDNEQFF
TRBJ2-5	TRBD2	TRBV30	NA	TGTGCCTGGACCTCTCGGGGGGGCGGAGAGACCCAGTACTTC	CAWTSRGGGETQYF
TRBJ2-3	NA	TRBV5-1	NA	TGCGCCAGCAGCAGGTCGGGAGGCACAGATACGCAGTATTTT	CASSRSGGTDTQYF
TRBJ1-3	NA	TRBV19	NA	TGTGCCAGTAGGAGCGCGTCCGGAAACACCATATATTTT	CASRSASGNTIYF
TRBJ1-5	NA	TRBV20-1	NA	TGCAGTGCTAGCCACAATCAGCCCCAGCATTTT	CSASHNQPQHF
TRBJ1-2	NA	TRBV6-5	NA	TGTGCCAGCAGTTACGGTACAGGGAACCTTTATGGCTACACCTTC	CASSYGTGNLYGYTF
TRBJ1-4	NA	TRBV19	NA	TGTGCCAGTAGTCCTCTGGGGGCAACCCGAGAAAAACTGTTTTTT	CASSPLGATREKLFF
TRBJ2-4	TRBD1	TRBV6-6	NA	TGTGCCAGCAGTAGTCCCGGGACAGGAACCTCGGACTTC	CASSSPGTGTSDF
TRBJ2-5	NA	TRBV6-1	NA	TGTGCCAGCAGTGAAGTATTGGCAGGGCCCCAAGAGACCCAGTACTTC	CASSEVLAGPQETQYF
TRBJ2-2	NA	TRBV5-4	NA	TGTGCCAGCAGCTTAGATGGGCATCACACCGGGGAGCTGTTTTTT	CASSLDGHHTGELFF
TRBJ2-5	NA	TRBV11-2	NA	TGTGCCAGCAGCTTAGGGCAGCGAGAGACCCAGTACTTC	CASSLGQRETQYF
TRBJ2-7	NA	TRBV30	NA	TGTGCCTGGAGTCCCCCATCAACAGGCCTCTACGAGCAGTACTTC	CAWSPPSTGLYEQYF
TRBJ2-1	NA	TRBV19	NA	TGTGCCAGTAGTGAGGGGGTAATCTACAATGAGCAGTTCTTC	CASSEGVIYNEQFF
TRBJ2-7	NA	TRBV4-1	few	TGCGCCAGCAGCCAAGATGAGAGTTCCCCTTCCTACGAGCAGTACTTC	CASSQDESSPSYEQYF
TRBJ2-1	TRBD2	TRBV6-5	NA	TGTGCCAGCAGCCCCGGGACTAGCGGGAGGGCTGAGCAGTTCTTC	CASSPGTSGRAEQFF
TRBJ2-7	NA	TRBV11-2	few	TGTGCCAGCAGCTTAGCACCAGGGGACCTCTACGAGCAGTACTTC	CASSLAPGDLYEQYF